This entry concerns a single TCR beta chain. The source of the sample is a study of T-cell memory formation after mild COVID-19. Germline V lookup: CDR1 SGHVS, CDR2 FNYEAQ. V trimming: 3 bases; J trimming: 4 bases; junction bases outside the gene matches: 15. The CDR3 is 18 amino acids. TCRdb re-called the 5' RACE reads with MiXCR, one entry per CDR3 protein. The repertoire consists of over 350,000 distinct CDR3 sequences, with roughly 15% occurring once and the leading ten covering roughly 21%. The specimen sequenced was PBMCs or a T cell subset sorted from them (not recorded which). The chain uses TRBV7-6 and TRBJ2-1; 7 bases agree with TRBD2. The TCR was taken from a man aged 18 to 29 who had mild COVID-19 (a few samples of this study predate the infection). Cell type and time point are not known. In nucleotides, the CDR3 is TGTGCCAGCAGCTTCACCACCCGTTGGACTAGTAATTACAATGAGCAGTTCTTC. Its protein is CASSFTTRWTSNYNEQFF.